A selection of T cell receptor beta chains follows, all from one sample in a study of cytomegalovirus exposure and HLA in healthy donors. Only in-frame clones appear in the TCRdb table, and some are missing; sequencing was by immunoSEQ multiplex PCR. The repertoire includes 150,000 to 200,000 clones, approximately 80% of them detected once, and approximately 2% sits in the top ten. Sequences were obtained from PBMCs. These receptors all come from a woman between 18 and 29 years old in good health and CMV-seropositive. The CDR3 runs from the conserved cysteine through the conserved F or W. The D gene is left open where the match is weak. Rows may omit the clone size; those that give it use once, few, many or a size class.

clone_size: -; v_call: TRBV6-5; j_call: TRBJ2-5; d_call: TRBD2; cdr3_aa: CASSPPAGVQETQYF
clone_size: -; v_call: TRBV19; j_call: TRBJ2-5; d_call: TRBD1; cdr3_aa: CASSNNRGLETQYF
clone_size: -; v_call: TRBV7-2; j_call: TRBJ2-1; d_call: TRBD2; cdr3_aa: CASRPGTSAYNEQFF
clone_size: once; v_call: TRBV6-5; j_call: TRBJ2-5; d_call: TRBD2; cdr3_aa: CASRTGGGAGETQYF
clone_size: -; v_call: TRBV19; j_call: TRBJ2-1; d_call: -; cdr3_aa: CASSIVGALDNEQFF
clone_size: -; v_call: TRBV6-1; j_call: TRBJ1-1; d_call: -; cdr3_aa: CASSEWPEAEAFF
clone_size: few; v_call: TRBV7-3; j_call: TRBJ2-2; d_call: -; cdr3_aa: CASSNTGTGELFF
clone_size: once; v_call: TRBV5-3; j_call: TRBJ2-2; d_call: -; cdr3_aa: CAKPTGFTGELFF
clone_size: -; v_call: TRBV6-6; j_call: TRBJ2-3; d_call: -; cdr3_aa: CASKVGSSDTQYF
clone_size: -; v_call: TRBV30; j_call: TRBJ2-3; d_call: -; cdr3_aa: CAWSVPGTDTQYF
clone_size: -; v_call: TRBV19; j_call: TRBJ1-1; d_call: TRBD1; cdr3_aa: CASSIQGASADTEAFF
clone_size: -; v_call: TRBV5-1; j_call: TRBJ1-1; d_call: TRBD1; cdr3_aa: CASGGQGAPEAFF
clone_size: -; v_call: TRBV6-1; j_call: TRBJ1-2; d_call: -; cdr3_aa: CASSEASYYGYTF
clone_size: -; v_call: TRBV23-1; j_call: TRBJ2-2; d_call: TRBD1; cdr3_aa: CASSHQGQGGSGELFF
clone_size: few; v_call: TRBV5-4; j_call: TRBJ1-5; d_call: TRBD1; cdr3_aa: CASSQETGTGYQPQHF
clone_size: -; v_call: TRBV11-2; j_call: TRBJ2-3; d_call: TRBD1; cdr3_aa: CASSLVGTGDVDTQYF
clone_size: -; v_call: TRBV6-6; j_call: TRBJ2-3; d_call: -; cdr3_aa: CASSPRGAGLTDTQYF
clone_size: -; v_call: TRBV7-2; j_call: TRBJ2-1; d_call: -; cdr3_aa: CASSLGPGEQFF
clone_size: -; v_call: TRBV19; j_call: TRBJ2-2; d_call: -; cdr3_aa: CASSGNGELFF
clone_size: -; v_call: TRBV6-5; j_call: TRBJ2-7; d_call: -; cdr3_aa: CASSYSAGPSYEQYF
clone_size: -; v_call: TRBV19; j_call: TRBJ1-1; d_call: -; cdr3_aa: CASHKGGLTEAFF
clone_size: -; v_call: TRBV2; j_call: TRBJ2-3; d_call: TRBD2; cdr3_aa: CASSERLAGAGDTQYF
clone_size: -; v_call: TRBV5-1; j_call: TRBJ2-1; d_call: -; cdr3_aa: CASSWGDNEQFF
clone_size: few; v_call: TRBV5-1; j_call: TRBJ2-5; d_call: TRBD2; cdr3_aa: CASSLDLAGGYQEAQYF
clone_size: -; v_call: TRBV7-2; j_call: TRBJ2-1; d_call: -; cdr3_aa: CASSFRESSYNEQFF
clone_size: few; v_call: TRBV10-1; j_call: TRBJ2-2; d_call: -; cdr3_aa: CASSDTSGNTGELFF
clone_size: -; v_call: TRBV29-1; j_call: TRBJ1-2; d_call: TRBD1; cdr3_aa: CSVEQGVIF
clone_size: -; v_call: TRBV9; j_call: TRBJ2-3; d_call: TRBD2; cdr3_aa: CASSWGGVDTQYF
clone_size: few; v_call: TRBV5-6; j_call: TRBJ1-5; d_call: -; cdr3_aa: CASSLMVDWRNQPQHF
clone_size: -; v_call: TRBV5-1; j_call: TRBJ2-7; d_call: -; cdr3_aa: CASSLSPDREQYF
clone_size: -; v_call: TRBV30; j_call: TRBJ1-6; d_call: -; cdr3_aa: CAWSVRSGWNSPLHF
clone_size: -; v_call: TRBV19; j_call: TRBJ1-1; d_call: -; cdr3_aa: CASSIDPQGRTEAFF
clone_size: -; v_call: TRBV9; j_call: TRBJ2-1; d_call: -; cdr3_aa: CASSVEQGYNEQFF
clone_size: -; v_call: TRBV21-1; j_call: TRBJ1-2; d_call: -; cdr3_aa: CASFDGYTF
clone_size: -; v_call: TRBV2; j_call: TRBJ2-1; d_call: TRBD2; cdr3_aa: CATWTSGYNEQFF
clone_size: -; v_call: TRBV5-5; j_call: TRBJ1-5; d_call: -; cdr3_aa: CASSSDTGINQPQHF
clone_size: few; v_call: TRBV6-1; j_call: TRBJ1-6; d_call: -; cdr3_aa: CASSEAKGKGSPLHF
clone_size: -; v_call: TRBV7-3; j_call: TRBJ2-3; d_call: -; cdr3_aa: CASSMTGLSTDTQYF
clone_size: -; v_call: TRBV5-1; j_call: TRBJ2-7; d_call: -; cdr3_aa: CASSLGTATEQYF
clone_size: -; v_call: TRBV18; j_call: TRBJ1-4; d_call: TRBD1; cdr3_aa: CASSQDRGSTNEKLFF
clone_size: -; v_call: TRBV6-1; j_call: TRBJ2-2; d_call: -; cdr3_aa: CASRYRENTGELFF
clone_size: -; v_call: TRBV9; j_call: TRBJ1-1; d_call: -; cdr3_aa: CASSVGSNLNTEAFF
clone_size: few; v_call: TRBV5-6; j_call: TRBJ1-4; d_call: TRBD1; cdr3_aa: CASSLTGQGLEKLFF
clone_size: -; v_call: TRBV7-2; j_call: TRBJ2-1; d_call: TRBD2; cdr3_aa: CASSLDGGDYGNEQFF
clone_size: -; v_call: TRBV27; j_call: TRBJ1-5; d_call: -; cdr3_aa: CASSFTMGGNQPQHF
clone_size: -; v_call: TRBV21-1; j_call: TRBJ1-1; d_call: -; cdr3_aa: CASPVAGNTEAFF
clone_size: -; v_call: TRBV6-1; j_call: TRBJ1-5; d_call: TRBD1; cdr3_aa: CASGNGQGIQPQHF
clone_size: once; v_call: TRBV5-6; j_call: TRBJ2-2; d_call: -; cdr3_aa: CASSLIGVTFAGELFF
clone_size: -; v_call: TRBV5-5; j_call: TRBJ1-1; d_call: -; cdr3_aa: CASSVIGTEAFF
clone_size: -; v_call: TRBV9; j_call: TRBJ2-2; d_call: -; cdr3_aa: CASSGGTLKNTGELFF
clone_size: -; v_call: TRBV18; j_call: TRBJ1-2; d_call: -; cdr3_aa: CASSRDSYGYTF
clone_size: -; v_call: TRBV25-1; j_call: TRBJ2-1; d_call: -; cdr3_aa: CASSGPGYNEQFF
clone_size: -; v_call: TRBV5-4; j_call: TRBJ2-3; d_call: TRBD2; cdr3_aa: CASSSPLRGGTDTQYF
clone_size: once; v_call: TRBV2; j_call: TRBJ1-2; d_call: -; cdr3_aa: CATRGGGIYGYTF
clone_size: -; v_call: TRBV27; j_call: TRBJ1-3; d_call: -; cdr3_aa: CASSLRGGFGDTIYF
clone_size: -; v_call: TRBV4-2; j_call: TRBJ2-6; d_call: -; cdr3_aa: CASSQDPLSGANVLTF
clone_size: -; v_call: TRBV19; j_call: TRBJ1-2; d_call: TRBD1; cdr3_aa: CASSVPGGGGYTF
clone_size: -; v_call: TRBV19; j_call: TRBJ1-5; d_call: TRBD1; cdr3_aa: CASRKGGGNQPQHF